The 14 T cell receptor beta chains below come from one sample, sequenced in a study of monozygotic twins with inflammatory bowel disease. TCRdb processed the 5' RACE reads again and assigns one entry to each CDR3 protein, with no DNA. Here the sample table reports 300,000 to 400,000 distinct CDR3 sequences. Sequenced: blood. Every receptor here comes from a human donor with ulcerative colitis or Crohn's disease, or a healthy co-twin of an affected twin (not recorded which).

The CDR3 spells CASKEVYGELFF. The chain has TRBV19 and TRBJ2-2. The CDR3 totals 12 residues. Germline V CDR1 and CDR2: LNHDA, SQIVND (reference sequence).

This chain links TRBV7-9 with TRBJ2-4. The germline gives CDR1 SEHNR, CDR2 FQNEAQ (reference sequence). This CDR3 is built from 14 residues. The CDR3 is CASSSTLSKNIQYF.

The genes are TRBV6-1 and TRBJ1-1; TCRdb outputs TRBD1, but without DNA this stays unchecked. Germline V gene lookup returns CDR1 MNHNS and CDR2 SASEGT. There are 18 residues in the CDR3. The CDR3 reads CASSRGWGTEYINTEAFF.

The chain recombines TRBV4-1 with TRBJ2-4; TCRdb lists TRBD2, though no DNA is available to test this call. Per germline, CDR1 MGHRA and CDR2 YSYEKL. The CDR3 spans 16 residues. CDR3 loop: CASSQEPGPAGTIQYF.

V and J are TRBV6-1 and TRBJ1-3. Germline loops: CDR1 MNHNS, CDR2 SASEGT. CDR3 length: 15 amino acids. CDR3 protein: CASSERPDSGNTIYF.

The gene calls are TRBV12-3 or TRBV12-4 and TRBJ1-6. CDR3 size: 19 residues. Here the CDR3 reads CASSRVGLGRGQNNSPLHF.

The chain has TRBV4-1 and TRBJ1-2; TCRdb selects TRBD1, and the lack of DNA leaves this call unchecked. The CDR3 is 16 amino acids. CDR1 is MGHRA and CDR2 is YSYEKL in the germline V gene. CDR3 region: CASSQGPGALIYGYTF.

The chain recombines TRBV30 with TRBJ1-6; TCRdb names TRBD1, which stays unverified in the absence of DNA. This CDR3 region has 15 residues. Germline V CDR1 and CDR2: GTSNPN, SVGIG (reference sequence). CDR3 residues: CAWETLGQGNSPLHF.

This chain uses TRBV12-5 with TRBJ2-7; TCRdb indicates TRBD2, and absent DNA this call remains unverified. Germline CDR1 LGHNT, CDR2 FRNRAP. The CDR3 consists of 14 residues. CDR3 protein: CASRAGGLSYEQYF.

The rearrangement links TRBV11-2 to TRBJ2-2; TCRdb designates TRBD1, a call that cannot be tested without DNA. Germline V CDR1 and CDR2: SGHAT, FQNNGV. The CDR3 is 15 residues long. The CDR3 is CASSPGTGATGELFF.

The chain carries TRBV27 and TRBJ2-6; no DNA is available, so the TRBD1 call from TCRdb remains unchecked. CDR1 and CDR2 (germline): MNHEY, SMNVEV (reference sequence). This CDR3 contains 15 residues. CDR3 sequence reads: CASSFGRAGANVLTF.

V is TRBV10-3 and J is TRBJ2-5. CDR1 is ENHRY and CDR2 is SYGVKD in the germline V gene. This CDR3 is 14 amino acids long. Here the CDR3 reads CAISESGSQETQYF.

V and J are TRBV3-1 and TRBJ2-7; TCRdb calls TRBD1, which cannot be checked without DNA. The CDR3 contains 15 residues. Germline values: CDR1 LGHDT, CDR2 YNNKEL (reference sequence). The chain's CDR3 is CASSPEGGSSYEQYF.

The chain is built from TRBV19 and TRBJ2-7; the D call from TCRdb, TRBD1, cannot be confirmed without DNA. The CDR3 length is 14 residues. Germline values: CDR1 LNHDA, CDR2 SQIVND (reference sequence). CDR3 amino acids: CASSRTDTLYEQYF.